Here is one T cell receptor beta chain with its context. The antigen remains unidentified. This sample is drawn from a study of identical twins. Study-wide findings and caveats: Insertions ran lower in abundant cord blood beta clonotypes, though not in memory repertoires. In beta out-of-frame sequences, the excess sharing between twins was weaker. Recombination models fit unrelated individuals' TCR alpha sharing but underestimated twins'.

TCRdb itself ran the 5' RACE reads through MiXCR, one entry per CDR3 protein. The sample includes about 220,000 distinct CDR3 sequences, around 6.9% of them seen just once. This sample was also put to use in a study of yellow fever vaccine responses in identical twins.

The TCR sequence derives from a woman under 30 in good health. The sample taken for sequencing was memory (CD45RO+) T cells sorted from blood.

This chain's CDR3 is CASSPQGGSYYNEQFF. The CDR3 nucleotides read TGTGCCAGCAGCCCACAAGGGGGGAGCTACTACAATGAGCAGTTCTTC. The chain combines TRBV7-9 with TRBJ2-1, with D perhaps being TRBD1 or TRBD2 (6 bases each). V was cut by 5 bases and J by 3 bases, with 17 bases left in between. The germline CDR1 and CDR2 sequences are SEHNR and FQNEAQ (reference sequence). The CDR3 is 16 residues long.